Following are 4 T cell receptor beta chains from one sample sequenced in a study of T cell responses to AZD1222 COVID-19 vaccine. The table came from immunoSEQ multiplex PCR; TCRdb's copy has only in-frame clones and leaves some out. Among approximately 88,000 clones listed, about nine tenths were seen once. The starting material was peripheral blood, obtained 28 days after the second AZD1222 dose. Every receptor here comes from an adult who received the AZD1222 COVID-19 vaccine.

The chain couples TRBV3-1 (or the pseudogene TRBV3-2) to TRBJ2-5, with 12 bases fitting TRBD2. The CDR3 totals 14 residues. Germline V gene data show CDR1 as LGHDT and CDR2 as YNNKEL (reference sequence). The V segment lost 5 bases and the J segment 4 bases; nucleotides outside the gene matches: 2. CDR3 bases: TGTGCCAGCAGCGCTAGCGGGGGGGGAGAGACCCAGTACTTC. Translated, it gives CASSASGGGETQYF.

The gene calls are TRBV5-1 and TRBJ2-2, with D unclear. The CDR3 covers 13 residues. Germline loops: CDR1 SGHRS, CDR2 YFSETQ. V was trimmed by 5 bases and J by 6 bases, leaving 11 bases between them. CDR3 sequence: CASSPPLAGELFF. The CDR3 DNA reads TGCGCCAGCAGTCCCCCTTTGGCCGGGGAGCTGTTTTTT.

CDR3 nucleotide sequence: TGTGCCAGCACCCTGGAGGCGGAAAACTATGGCTACACCTTC. Protein sequence: CASTLEAENYGYTF. The chain couples TRBV9 to TRBJ1-2; D is undetermined. The germline V gene has CDR1 SGDLS and CDR2 YYNGEE. V was trimmed by 6 bases and J by 2 bases, leaving 14 bases between them. The CDR3 is 14 amino acids.

This clone occurred once. This chain uses TRBV7-2 with TRBJ1-2; no clear D. The CDR3 spans 13 residues. Germline V gene data show CDR1 as SGHTA and CDR2 as FQGNSA. With 1 base removed from V and 5 bases from J, the gap between germline ends came to 8 bases. CDR3 sequence: CASSLGVGYGYTF. The DNA of the CDR3 is TGTGCCAGCAGCTTAGGGGTGGGGTATGGCTACACCTTC.